This is a list of T cell receptor beta chains from one sample in a study of T cell responses to AZD1222 COVID-19 vaccine. This table comes from immunoSEQ multiplex PCR, and its TCRdb copy is limited to in-frame clones, with some not included. The sample holds around 260,000 clones, more than 80% seen once. The sequencing here drew on peripheral blood, taken on day 0 of AZD1222 vaccination. The receptors come from an adult in good health. The CDR3 runs from the conserved cysteine through the conserved F or W.

TRBJ1-4 | TRBV7-8 | CASTPNIGLNEKLFF
TRBJ1-4 | TRBV4-1 | CASSSHTGGKNEKLFF
TRBJ2-5 | TRBV21-1 | CASTLGEGGTQYF
TRBJ2-3 | TRBV27 | CASTSLPGTRESDTQYF
TRBJ1-5 | TRBV29-1 | CSVGGGGNQPQHF
TRBJ2-7 | TRBV6-5 | CASKGTGSYEQYF
TRBJ2-5 | TRBV18 | CASSPLEGETQYF
TRBJ2-4 | TRBV28 | CASSLLGAKNIQYF
TRBJ1-2 | TRBV4-1 | CASSQGLQGARYGYTF
TRBJ1-1 | TRBV15 | CATSRPPYTEAFF
TRBJ1-2 | TRBV27 | CASRERDWPWYTF
TRBJ1-1 | TRBV11-1 | CASSSGPNLMNTEAFF
TRBJ2-2 | TRBV11-2 | CASSLVGRPGELFF
TRBJ2-7 | TRBV15 | CATSRPGDEQYF
TRBJ1-5 | TRBV18 | CASSNTGRDQPQHF
TRBJ2-4 | TRBV18 | CASSPEGDIQYF
TRBJ1-6 | TRBV3-1/TRBV3-2 | CASSQYRGNSPLHF
TRBJ1-1 | TRBV2 | CASRRDRGRVTEAFF
TRBJ2-7 | TRBV27 | CASSWGRTYEQYF
TRBJ2-3 | TRBV7-2 | CASSLVRQDTQYF
TRBJ1-6 | TRBV28 | CASSSGQGGNSPLHF
TRBJ2-1 | TRBV9 | CASSARTSGGPYNEQFF
TRBJ1-1 | TRBV28 | CASSLPDTWGTEAFF
TRBJ1-4 | TRBV10-3 | CAISQGATNEKLFF
TRBJ1-2 | TRBV6-4 | CASSDSGEGGYTF
TRBJ2-3 | TRBV12-1 | CASSFGDFYTDTQYF
TRBJ2-7 | TRBV10-2 | CASSVGVSGGVVYEQYF
TRBJ1-1 | TRBV14 | CASSQAYLGSEAFF
TRBJ2-4 | TRBV2 | CASSHMDREGIQYF
TRBJ1-1 | TRBV6-5 | CASYSIRRLRAEAFF
TRBJ2-2 | TRBV11-3 | CASSLGSGELFF
TRBJ2-1 | TRBV5-6 | CASSSLGSSLYNEQFF
TRBJ2-7 | TRBV10-2 | CASSGRDPTYEQYF
TRBJ2-7 | TRBV28 | CASSSGQGWDEQYF
TRBJ1-6 | TRBV9 | CASSVGGVRSPLHF
TRBJ1-1 | TRBV5-5 | CASSLVSNTEAFF
TRBJ1-5 | TRBV23-1 | CASSRAGQGPNQPQHF
TRBJ2-7 | TRBV5-8 | CASSRPTSSRPYEQYF
TRBJ2-1 | TRBV5-1 | CASSLEGLNNEQFF
TRBJ2-7 | TRBV10-3 | CAIRRAGGLYEQYF
TRBJ1-3 | TRBV18 | CASSPDGSGNTIYF
TRBJ2-1 | TRBV16 | CASSQSGRQYNEQFF
TRBJ2-3 | TRBV2 | CASSSRVGGGTDTQYF
TRBJ2-7 | TRBV24-1 | CATSDSRGSSYEQYF
TRBJ1-3 | TRBV5-1 | CASSSSVSGNTIYF
TRBJ1-2 | TRBV20-1 | CSAQDGDGYTF
TRBJ2-1 | TRBV5-1 | CASSGTSGYNEQFF
TRBJ1-4 | TRBV2 | CASSPLSGLLANEKLFF
TRBJ1-1 | TRBV3-1/TRBV3-2 | CASSQQLRNTEAFF
TRBJ2-1 | TRBV20-1 | CSASRTHGGEQFF
TRBJ2-7 | TRBV6-2/TRBV6-3 | CASSRPDRLIYEQYF
TRBJ2-6 | TRBV4-1 | CASSQGKAISGANVLTF
TRBJ1-5 | TRBV9 | CASSAGTGGYQPQHF
TRBJ2-3 | TRBV29-1 | CSVDGGAGDTQYF
TRBJ2-7 | TRBV27 | CASSLSTDSHLYEQYF
TRBJ2-7 | TRBV2 | CASSTTGRVSYEQYF
TRBJ2-1 | TRBV6-4 | CASSRDSTYNEQFF
TRBJ1-2 | TRBV4-2 | CASSHTGDGYTF
TRBJ2-2 | TRBV5-1 | CASSLVLGAGTGELFF
TRBJ1-2 | TRBV7-6 | CASSREGWGTYGYTF